This section outlines one TCR beta chain sequence together with its context. The authors reverse transcribed roughly 0.45 to 1 ug RNA with random hexamers. TCRdb redid the calling of the immunoSEQ multiplex PCR reads with MiXCR, one entry per CDR3 protein. There are 150,000 to 200,000 distinct CDR3 sequences in the sample; roughly 95% occur only once, and approximately 0.1% lies in the top ten. The record originates from a study of CD8 T cells in Susac syndrome. V lost 5 bases to trimming and J lost 9 bases, with 8 bases between them. CDR3 size: 12 residues. Germline-derived CDR1 and CDR2 are SEHNR and FQNEAQ (reference sequence).

This TCR was sampled from a human donor with multiple sclerosis. The genes are TRBV7-9 and TRBJ1-6; D not certain. The sequencing sample was made of CD4+ T cells from PBMCs. CDR3 DNA: TGTGCCAGCAGCCCAACTAGTTCACCCCTCCACTTT. The encoded protein is CASSPTSSPLHF.